This is a list of T cell receptor beta chains from one sample in a study of CD8 T cells in ankylosing spondylitis. MiXCR, applied by TCRdb to the 5' RACE reads, yields one record per CDR3 protein. The sample holds 400,000 to 450,000 distinct CDR3 sequences, about 15% seen once. Material: blood, either unsorted or a sorted T cell fraction (not recorded which). These receptors were obtained from a male donor with ankylosing spondylitis. The CDR3 runs from the conserved cysteine through the conserved F or W. The order of the fields is J gene, D gene, clone size, V gene, CDR3 protein, CDR3 DNA. The D gene is left open where the match is weak. Only some rows state a clone size, as once, few, many or a class for expanded clones.

j_call: TRBJ2-1; d_call: NA; clone_size: few; v_call: TRBV3-1; cdr3_aa: CASSSRGVGDLSYNEQFF; cdr3_nt: TGTGCCAGCAGCTCGCGCGGGGTGGGGGACCTTTCCTACAATGAGCAGTTCTTC
j_call: TRBJ1-2; d_call: NA; clone_size: NA; v_call: TRBV28; cdr3_aa: CASTRGGPANYGYTF; cdr3_nt: TGTGCCAGCACCCGCGGTGGACCAGCTAACTATGGCTACACCTTC
j_call: TRBJ2-3; d_call: TRBD1; clone_size: NA; v_call: TRBV6-6; cdr3_aa: CASAWDSSDTQYF; cdr3_nt: TGTGCCAGCGCCTGGGACAGCTCAGATACGCAGTATTTT
j_call: TRBJ2-2; d_call: NA; clone_size: few; v_call: TRBV9; cdr3_aa: CASSVGGGTGELFF; cdr3_nt: TGTGCCAGCAGCGTAGGTGGAGGCACCGGGGAGCTGTTTTTT
j_call: TRBJ2-7; d_call: TRBD2; clone_size: NA; v_call: TRBV3-1; cdr3_aa: CASSHGLGNEQYF; cdr3_nt: TGTGCCAGCAGCCACGGACTAGGCAACGAGCAGTACTTC
j_call: TRBJ2-1; d_call: NA; clone_size: NA; v_call: TRBV28; cdr3_aa: CASSYRLGAFF; cdr3_nt: TGTGCCAGCAGTTACCGACTGGGGGCGTTCTTC
j_call: TRBJ1-1; d_call: NA; clone_size: NA; v_call: TRBV7-9; cdr3_aa: CASSWGGRVNTEAFF; cdr3_nt: TGTGCCAGCAGCTGGGGGGGGCGGGTGAACACTGAAGCTTTCTTT
j_call: TRBJ2-2; d_call: TRBD1; clone_size: few; v_call: TRBV7-9; cdr3_aa: CASSLTWQGANTGELFF; cdr3_nt: TGTGCCAGCAGCTTGACTTGGCAGGGGGCAAACACCGGGGAGCTGTTTTTT
j_call: TRBJ2-2; d_call: NA; clone_size: few; v_call: TRBV20-1; cdr3_aa: CSATWNGELFF; cdr3_nt: TGCAGTGCTACGTGGAACGGGGAGCTGTTTTTT
j_call: TRBJ2-1; d_call: NA; clone_size: NA; v_call: TRBV6-1; cdr3_aa: CASSPPASSSYNEQFF; cdr3_nt: TGCGCCAGCAGCCCCCCAGCGTCGAGCTCCTACAATGAGCAGTTCTTC
j_call: TRBJ2-1; d_call: NA; clone_size: few; v_call: TRBV5-6; cdr3_aa: CASTAGARGIYNEQFF; cdr3_nt: TGTGCCAGCACCGCGGGGGCCAGGGGGATCTACAATGAGCAGTTCTTC
j_call: TRBJ1-3; d_call: TRBD1; clone_size: NA; v_call: TRBV5-1; cdr3_aa: CASSSGQGAGNTIYF; cdr3_nt: TGCGCCAGCAGCTCGGGACAGGGAGCTGGAAACACCATATATTTT
j_call: TRBJ2-4; d_call: TRBD2; clone_size: few; v_call: TRBV7-9; cdr3_aa: CASSLSLAGGNIQYF; cdr3_nt: TGTGCCAGCAGCTTATCGCTAGCGGGAGGTAACATTCAGTACTTC
j_call: TRBJ2-3; d_call: NA; clone_size: NA; v_call: TRBV4-3; cdr3_aa: CASLLEGQADTQYF; cdr3_nt: TGCGCCAGTCTGCTCGAGGGGCAGGCCGATACGCAGTATTTT
j_call: TRBJ2-4; d_call: NA; clone_size: few; v_call: TRBV6-2/TRBV6-3; cdr3_aa: CASSYSSWRADGAKNIQYF; cdr3_nt: TGTGCCAGCAGTTACTCCAGTTGGAGGGCCGATGGGGCCAAAAACATTCAGTACTTC
j_call: TRBJ1-2; d_call: NA; clone_size: NA; v_call: TRBV3-1; cdr3_aa: CASRPGTLYGYTF; cdr3_nt: TGTGCCAGCAGGCCCGGGACTTTGTATGGCTACACCTTC
j_call: TRBJ2-1; d_call: NA; clone_size: NA; v_call: TRBV15; cdr3_aa: CATSRGLDNEQFF; cdr3_nt: TGTGCCACCAGCAGAGGTCTTGACAATGAGCAGTTCTTC
j_call: TRBJ1-4; d_call: TRBD1; clone_size: many; v_call: TRBV4-1; cdr3_aa: CASSLSPTGVTNEKLFF; cdr3_nt: TGCGCCAGCAGCCTCTCTCCTACAGGGGTTACTAATGAAAAACTGTTTTTT
j_call: TRBJ1-1; d_call: NA; clone_size: NA; v_call: TRBV9; cdr3_aa: CASSVEGGGEAFF; cdr3_nt: TGTGCCAGCAGCGTAGAAGGAGGGGGGGAAGCTTTCTTT
j_call: TRBJ1-1; d_call: NA; clone_size: few; v_call: TRBV11-2; cdr3_aa: CASSSSGNTEAFF; cdr3_nt: TGTGCCAGCAGCTCCTCAGGGAACACTGAAGCTTTCTTT
j_call: TRBJ2-5; d_call: TRBD1; clone_size: few; v_call: TRBV6-5; cdr3_aa: CASSYDGQGPGTQYF; cdr3_nt: TGTGCCAGCAGTTACGACGGACAGGGGCCAGGGACCCAGTACTTC
j_call: TRBJ2-7; d_call: TRBD1; clone_size: NA; v_call: TRBV24-1; cdr3_aa: CATSDSGQGIEQYF; cdr3_nt: TGTGCCACCAGTGACTCGGGACAGGGTATCGAGCAGTACTTC
j_call: TRBJ2-1; d_call: NA; clone_size: NA; v_call: TRBV15; cdr3_aa: CASRWAGKNEQFF; cdr3_nt: TGTGCCAGCCGTTGGGCGGGCAAAAATGAGCAGTTCTTC
j_call: TRBJ1-5; d_call: NA; clone_size: NA; v_call: TRBV28; cdr3_aa: CASSDTAPPQPQHF; cdr3_nt: TGTGCCAGCAGTGACACAGCGCCCCCTCAGCCCCAGCATTTT
j_call: TRBJ2-1; d_call: NA; clone_size: few; v_call: TRBV7-2; cdr3_aa: CASSLSSEWGNEQFF; cdr3_nt: TGTGCCAGCAGCTTGAGTAGTGAGTGGGGTAATGAGCAGTTCTTC
j_call: TRBJ1-2; d_call: TRBD1; clone_size: few; v_call: TRBV6-1; cdr3_aa: CASSRAGTGGNYGYTF; cdr3_nt: TGTGCCAGCAGCCGTGCAGGGACAGGGGGGAACTATGGCTACACCTTC
j_call: TRBJ2-3; d_call: NA; clone_size: NA; v_call: TRBV24-1; cdr3_aa: CATSDTIESDTQYF; cdr3_nt: TGTGCCACCAGTGATACAATAGAGTCAGATACGCAGTATTTT
j_call: TRBJ1-5; d_call: NA; clone_size: NA; v_call: TRBV24-1; cdr3_aa: CATSGGSNQPQHF; cdr3_nt: TGTGCCACCAGTGGAGGGAGCAATCAGCCCCAGCATTTT